Shown below are 24 T cell receptor beta chains from a single sample sequenced in a study of CD8+ T cells in alopecia areata. Following extraction, RNA underwent reverse transcription to cDNA, which served as the sequencing template. Only in-frame clones appear in the TCRdb table, and some are missing; sequencing was by immunoSEQ multiplex PCR. This table has about 140,000 clones, nearly 55% appearing once. Treatment reported: oral pan-JAK inhibitor, 5-10 mg twice daily. Source: CD8+ T cells sorted from blood, taken at week 4, from a patient treated with tofacitinib. The source of these receptors is a human donor with alopecia areata.

The V gene is TRBV5-6, the J gene TRBJ1-1; D perhaps matches TRBD1 (5 bases). This CDR3 spans 15 amino acids. The ends were cut back, 0 bases at V and 1 base at J, with 10 bases in the middle. Germline V gene lookup returns CDR1 SGHDT and CDR2 YYEEEE. The CDR3 DNA reads TGTGCCAGCAGCTTGGTAAGACAGCCGAACACTGAAGCTTTCTTT. As protein: CASSLVRQPNTEAFF.

The chain has TRBV15 and TRBJ2-5, with no clear D. In germline, CDR1 is LNHNV, CDR2 YYDKDF (reference sequence). V lost 7 bases to trimming and J lost 5 bases, with 20 bases between them. The CDR3 is made up of 15 amino acids. The CDR3 loop is CATTPSSVGSETQYF. The CDR3 coding sequence is TGTGCCACCACCCCGAGTTCAGTGGGGTCCGAGACCCAGTACTTC. The full variable domain, its missing parts supplied by reference TRBV15 and TRBJ2-5, is DAMVIQNPRYQVTQFGKPVTLSCSQTLNHNVMYWYQQKSSQAPKLLFHYYDKDFNNEADTPDNFQSRRPNTSFCFLDIRSPGLGDTAMYLCATTPSSVGSETQYFGPGTRLLVL.

This clone was counted between two and nine times. The chain has TRBV7-9 and TRBJ2-3, with 8 bases that match TRBD2. V was pared by 5 bases and J by 3 bases, with 10 bases of the junction left unmatched. The CDR3 is made up of 16 amino acids. CDR1 is SEHNR and CDR2 is FQNEAQ in the germline V gene (reference sequence). The CDR3 DNA follows: TGTGCCAGCAGCCTAGGTAACGGCGGGAGGACAGATACGCAGTATTTT. It translates to CASSLGNGGRTDTQYF.

This chain links TRBV5-1 with TRBJ2-1; the match to TRBD1 covers 8 bases. CDR1 and CDR2 from the germline V gene are SGHRS and YFSETQ. V lost 4 bases and J lost 7; bases outside the gene matches: 4. The CDR3 runs to 13 residues. The CDR3 is CASSQTGVNEQFF. The CDR3 DNA is TGCGCCAGCAGCCAGACAGGGGTGAATGAGCAGTTCTTC.

The chain is built from TRBV2 and TRBJ1-6, with 12 bases identical to TRBD1. This CDR3 region has 18 residues. With V trimmed by 2 bases and J by 6 bases, 8 bases remained unmatched. In germline, CDR1 is SNHLY, CDR2 FYNNEI. For the CDR3, the DNA is TGTGCCAGCAGTGAAATCGCGGGACAGGGGGCTGCTAATTCACCCCTCCACTTT. This gives the protein CASSEIAGQGAANSPLHF.

V gene TRBV6-5 combines with J gene TRBJ2-3; the match to TRBD2 covers 10 bases. The CDR3 covers 15 residues. With V trimmed by 8 bases and J by 4 bases, 9 bases remained unmatched. CDR1 and CDR2 from the germline V gene are MNHEY and SVGAGI. CDR3 residues: CASGLAGGMADTQYF. DNA for the CDR3: TGTGCCAGCGGATTAGCGGGGGGAATGGCAGATACGCAGTATTTT.

The genes are TRBV27 and TRBJ2-7; 10 nucleotides line up with TRBD2. The J segment lost 4 bases and the V segment lost 2 bases, leaving 2 bases of the junction unmatched. Germline-derived CDR1 and CDR2 are MNHEY and SMNVEV (reference sequence). This CDR3 is 14 amino acids long. The DNA of the CDR3 is TGTGCCAGCAGTTTACAACTAGCGGGGTACGAGCAGTACTTC. It translates to CASSLQLAGYEQYF.

The J gene is TRBJ2-7, the V gene TRBV13; TRBD1 or TRBD2 may be the D gene (5 bases each). Trimming took off 10 bases at V and 4 bases at J, with 20 bases between the two ends. The CDR3 consists of 14 residues. From germline, CDR1 is PRHDT and CDR2 FYEKMQ (reference sequence). For the CDR3, the DNA is TGTGCCACCGGGACCGAAAGGGCGCTTTACGAGCAGTACTTC. It codes for CATGTERALYEQYF.

The genes are TRBV7-9 and TRBJ2-7, with TRBD1 matching 8 bases. This CDR3 has 13 residues. Looked up from germline, CDR1 is SEHNR and CDR2 is FQNEAQ (reference sequence). The ends lost 4 bases at V and 6 bases at J; junction bases unmatched: 5. CDR3: CASSWGQDGEQYF. CDR3 nucleotide sequence: TGTGCCAGCAGCTGGGGACAGGACGGCGAGCAGTACTTC.

In its sample, this clone was seen a few times. The rearrangement uses TRBV30 and TRBJ2-7; 12 positions match TRBD2. J gave up 5 bases and V 4 bases, and 12 bases lay outside the gene matches. The length of the CDR3 is 16 residues. Germline loops: CDR1 GTSNPN, CDR2 SVGIG (reference sequence). CDR3 sequence: CAWTLTSGGFMDEQYF. In DNA form, the CDR3 reads TGTGCCTGGACCCTGACTAGCGGGGGCTTCATGGACGAGCAGTACTTC.

Here the CDR3 reads CASSESRRGLAFF. CDR3 DNA sequence: TGTGCCAGCAGTGAAAGTCGGCGGGGTCTGGCTTTCTTT. The chain links TRBV2 to TRBJ1-1; D unclear. Germline-derived CDR1 and CDR2 are SNHLY and FYNNEI. Trimming pared 2 bases from V and 11 bases from J, leaving 15 bases between. This CDR3 comprises 13 residues.

The rearrangement uses TRBV30 and TRBJ1-6, with D maybe TRBD1 (5 bases). The length of the CDR3 is 13 residues. V was shortened by 2 bases and J by 9 bases, with 11 bases between the two germline ends. Germline CDR1 and CDR2: GTSNPN and SVGIG (reference sequence). CDR3 in DNA: TGTGCCTGGAGTCCCCTTGGGGGTTCACCCCTCCACTTT. Encoded protein: CAWSPLGGSPLHF.

The CDR3, as DNA: TGTGCCAGCAGCTCGATGGGGAACACTGAAGCTTTCTTT. This translates into CASSSMGNTEAFF. J is TRBJ1-1 and V is TRBV27; D ambiguous. CDR1 and CDR2 (germline): MNHEY, SMNVEV (reference sequence). The CDR3 is 13 amino acids. V lost 6 bases to trimming and J lost 1 base, with 9 bases between them.

This chain joins TRBV11-2 and TRBJ2-3; 11 nucleotides line up with TRBD2. This CDR3 has 15 residues. The germline gives CDR1 SGHAT, CDR2 FQNNGV. V shed 2 bases and J 7 bases; nucleotides not matched to a gene: 5. The CDR3 loop reads CASSLTSGGSNTQYF. In DNA form, the CDR3 reads TGTGCCAGCAGCTTAACTAGCGGGGGCTCAAATACGCAGTATTTT.

The chain is built from TRBV29-1 and TRBJ1-1; no firm D call. Per the germline V gene, CDR1 is SQVTM and CDR2 is ANQGSEA. The CDR3 is 10 residues long. V was cut by 6 bases and J by 5 bases, with 7 bases left in between. CDR3: CSVSRTEAFF. In DNA form, the CDR3 reads TGCAGCGTCTCAAGGACTGAAGCTTTCTTT.

This chain connects TRBV4-1 to TRBJ2-7, with D possibly TRBD1 on 5 matching bases. The V gene's germline CDR1 is MGHRA and CDR2 YSYEKL. This CDR3 contains 15 residues. Trimming stripped 2 bases from V and 0 bases from J, with 11 bases between. The CDR3 is CASSQNWQGSYEQYF. The DNA for the CDR3 is TGCGCCAGCAGCCAAAACTGGCAGGGCTCCTACGAGCAGTACTTC.

The rearrangement uses TRBV29-1 and TRBJ2-7, with 9 bases lining up with TRBD1. V lost 4 bases, J lost 4 bases, and 5 bases stayed unmatched. This CDR3 has 13 residues. Looked up from germline, CDR1 is SQVTM and CDR2 is ANQGSEA. The CDR3 region has the DNA TGCAGCGTTGGGACAGGGGAGGGTTACGAGCAGTACTTC. Translation gives CSVGTGEGYEQYF.

Details on this clone: This likely reflects a read error, since a far larger clone is one base away. The rearrangement joins TRBV5-4 to TRBJ2-2; 8 bases map to TRBD1. With 4 bases clipped from V and 3 bases from J, the junction kept 2 bases outside the gene matches. The CDR3 totals 14 residues. Germline lookup yields CDR1 SGHNT and CDR2 YYREEE (reference sequence). Here the CDR3 reads CASSGQGDTGELFF. CDR3 coding DNA: TGTGCCAGCAGCGGACAGGGAGACACCGGGGAGCTGTTTTTT.

The V call is TRBV7-9, the J call TRBJ2-1; weak D call: TRBD2 (6 bases). This CDR3 contains 13 residues. The V gene's germline CDR1 is SEHNR and CDR2 FQNEAQ (reference sequence). V gave up 3 bases and J gave up 5 bases, with 8 bases separating them. CDR3 bases: TGTGCCAGCAGCTTGGGGACTCACAATGAGCAGTTCTTC. As protein: CASSLGTHNEQFF.

This chain joins TRBV29-1 and TRBJ2-5; D might be TRBD1 (6 bases). The germline V gene encodes CDR1 SQVTM and CDR2 ANQGSEA. V lost 5 bases and J 1 base, leaving 14 bases between the germline ends. There are 14 residues in the CDR3. For the CDR3, the DNA is TGCAGCGTTTCCTCGACAGGCCCCCAAGAGACCCAGTACTTC. It specifies CSVSSTGPQETQYF. Looking up the rest from reference TRBV29-1 and TRBJ2-5 gives the full variable domain: SAVISQKPSRDICQRGTSLTIQCQVDSQVTMMFWYRQQPGQSLTLIATANQGSEATYESGFVIDKFPISRPNLTFSTLTVSNMSPEDSSIYLCSVSSTGPQETQYFGPGTRLLVL.

The chain links TRBV13 to TRBJ1-6; no clear D. Germline-derived CDR1 and CDR2 are PRHDT and FYEKMQ (reference sequence). The CDR3 has 12 amino acids. Trimming stripped 0 bases from V and 11 bases from J, with 5 bases between. CDR3 sequence (DNA): TGTGCCAGCAGCTTAGGCGGGGCACCCCTCCACTTT. It codes for CASSLGGAPLHF.

V and J are TRBV14 and TRBJ1-1; D remains ambiguous. The germline gives CDR1 SGHDN, CDR2 FVKESK. The CDR3 runs to 14 residues. V was pared by 0 bases and J by 1 base, with 6 bases between. In nucleotides, the CDR3 is TGTGCCAGCAGCCAAGATGCCGGGAACACTGAAGCTTTCTTT. Amino acids: CASSQDAGNTEAFF.

The V and J genes are TRBV5-6 and TRBJ1-2; D gene uncertain. The CDR3 is made up of 13 amino acids. Germline V CDR1 and CDR2: SGHDT, YYEEEE. Trimming removed 4 bases at V and 8 bases at J, with 15 bases between. The CDR3 is CASSPWLGWGYTF. The CDR3 coding sequence is TGTGCCAGCAGCCCCTGGTTGGGCTGGGGCTACACCTTC. The full variable domain, its missing parts supplied by reference TRBV5-6 and TRBJ1-2, is DAGVTQSPTHLIKTRGQQVTLRCSPKSGHDTVSWYQQALGQGPQFIFQYYEEEERQRGNFPDRFSGHQFPNYSSELNVNALLLGDSALYLCASSPWLGWGYTFGSGTRLTVV.

The chain couples TRBV4-2 to TRBJ2-2, with 8 positions matching TRBD1. J lost 3 bases, V lost 7 bases, and 7 bases had no gene match. CDR3 length equals 15 residues. CDR1 and CDR2 (germline): LGHNA, YNFKEQ. This CDR3 is CASTTSGGDTGELFF. The CDR3 DNA reads as TGTGCCAGCACTACCTCAGGGGGCGACACCGGGGAGCTGTTTTTT.